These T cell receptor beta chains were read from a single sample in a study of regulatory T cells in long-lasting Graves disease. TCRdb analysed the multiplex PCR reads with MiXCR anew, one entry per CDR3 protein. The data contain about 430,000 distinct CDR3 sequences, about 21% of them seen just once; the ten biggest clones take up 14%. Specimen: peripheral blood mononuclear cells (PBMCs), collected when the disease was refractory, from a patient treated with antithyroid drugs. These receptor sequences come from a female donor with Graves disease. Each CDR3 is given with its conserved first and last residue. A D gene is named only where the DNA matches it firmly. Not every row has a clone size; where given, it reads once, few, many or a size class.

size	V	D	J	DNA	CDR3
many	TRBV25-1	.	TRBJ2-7	TGTGCCAGCAGTGAGTCCCGGGAGTCGGGCGAGCAGTACTTC	CASSESRESGEQYF
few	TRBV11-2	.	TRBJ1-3	TGTGCCAGCAGCTTATTACGGGTTGGAAACACCATATATTTT	CASSLLRVGNTIYF
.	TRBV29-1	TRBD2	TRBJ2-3	TGCAGCGTTGATGGCGGGGGGGATACGCAGTATTTT	CSVDGGGDTQYF
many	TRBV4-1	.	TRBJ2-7	TGCGCCAGCAGCCAAGCGGCAGAAAGCTCCTACGAGCAGTACTTC	CASSQAAESSYEQYF
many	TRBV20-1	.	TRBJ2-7	TGCAGTGCTAGGAGGGGTGTGGTGATGTACGAGCAGTACTTC	CSARRGVVMYEQYF
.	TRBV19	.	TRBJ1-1	TGTGCCAGTGTAGGAGGGGATACAAGACCTGAAGCTTTCTTT	CASVGGDTRPEAFF
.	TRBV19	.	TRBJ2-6	TGTGCCAGTAGTATAGAAGCACACGTCCTGACTTTC	CASSIEAHVLTF
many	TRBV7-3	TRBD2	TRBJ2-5	TGTGCCAGCAGCTCATGGGGGGGTGAGACCCAGTACTTC	CASSSWGGETQYF
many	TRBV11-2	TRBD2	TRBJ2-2	TGTGCCAGCACCCCCCTAGCGGGAGTCACCGGGGAGCTGTTTTTT	CASTPLAGVTGELFF
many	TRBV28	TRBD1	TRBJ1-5	TGTGCCAGCAGTCCCCCGGACAGGGTGGCTCAGCCCCAGCATTTT	CASSPPDRVAQPQHF
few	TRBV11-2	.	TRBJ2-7	TGTGCCAGCAGCTTTAGGGGTGGACCGAGTCAAGCAAAGTCCTACGAGCAGTACTTC	CASSFRGGPSQAKSYEQYF
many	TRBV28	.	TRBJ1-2	TGTGCCAGCAGTTTACAGAGCGACTATGGCTACACCTTC	CASSLQSDYGYTF
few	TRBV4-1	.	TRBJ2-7	TGCGCCAGCAGCCCCCCAGGGTTCGGGAACGAGCAGTACTTC	CASSPPGFGNEQYF
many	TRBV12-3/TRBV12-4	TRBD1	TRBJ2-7	TGTGCCAGCAGCAAGACCGGGACAGGAGCCTACGAGCAGTACTTC	CASSKTGTGAYEQYF
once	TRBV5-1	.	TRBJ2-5	TGCGCCAGCAGCGTAGACGGTAATTGGGAGACCCAGTACTTC	CASSVDGNWETQYF
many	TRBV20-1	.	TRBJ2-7	TGCAGTGCTACCCAGACCTACGAGCAGTACTTC	CSATQTYEQYF
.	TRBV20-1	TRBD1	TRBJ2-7	TGCAGTGCTAGAGTTCGGGACAGGGACTACGAGCAGTACTTC	CSARVRDRDYEQYF
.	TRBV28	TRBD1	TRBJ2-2	TGTGCCAGCAGTTTATCGGTAGGGGGCGCCGGGGAGCTGTTTTTT	CASSLSVGGAGELFF
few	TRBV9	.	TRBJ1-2	TGTGCCAGCAGCGGAGCCCCGGACGGCTTCCTGTATGGCTACACCTTC	CASSGAPDGFLYGYTF
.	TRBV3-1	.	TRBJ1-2	TGTGCCAGCAGCCAAATAGGGGGAGACTATGGCTACACCTTC	CASSQIGGDYGYTF
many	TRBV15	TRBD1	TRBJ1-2	TGTGCCACCCGTGGGACAGGGATAGATGGCTACACCTTC	CATRGTGIDGYTF
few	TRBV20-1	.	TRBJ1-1	TGCAGTGCTAGTATCGGGGGCAAGCCTAACACTGAAGCTTTCTTT	CSASIGGKPNTEAFF
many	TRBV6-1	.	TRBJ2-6	TGTGCCAGCAGCTCAACAGGGACTGGGGCCAACGTCCTGACTTTC	CASSSTGTGANVLTF
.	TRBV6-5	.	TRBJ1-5	TGTGCCAGCAGTTACGGGGGCATAGGCAATCAGCCCCAGCATTTT	CASSYGGIGNQPQHF
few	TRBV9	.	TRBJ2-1	TGTGCCAGCAGCGAGCCGCCGTTAAGTGGTGAGCAGTTCTTC	CASSEPPLSGEQFF
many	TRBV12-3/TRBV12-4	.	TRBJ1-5	TGTGCCAGCAGTTTAGTTGGTTCTCAGCCCCAGCATTTT	CASSLVGSQPQHF
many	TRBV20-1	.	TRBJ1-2	TGCAGTGCTAGAGATGTGAGGAATCGAGGGGCCAGGGGCTACACCTTC	CSARDVRNRGARGYTF
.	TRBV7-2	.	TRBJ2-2	TGTGCCAGCAGCTTCGCCCTATATCCCGGGACATACACCGGGGAGCTGTTTTTT	CASSFALYPGTYTGELFF
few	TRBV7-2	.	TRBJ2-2	TGTGCCAGCAGCCGGGGACGGACAAACACCGGGGAGCTGTTTTTT	CASSRGRTNTGELFF
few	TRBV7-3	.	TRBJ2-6	TGTGCCAGCAGCCTCGACGGCTCTGGGGCCAACGTCCTGACTTTC	CASSLDGSGANVLTF
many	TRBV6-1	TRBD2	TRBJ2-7	TGTGCCAGCAGCCCCCGGGGGGGGACTCCTTACGAGCAGTACTTC	CASSPRGGTPYEQYF
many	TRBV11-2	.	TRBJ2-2	TGTGCCAGCAGCTTAGATGACCGGGCCCAATACACCGGGGAGCTGTTTTTT	CASSLDDRAQYTGELFF
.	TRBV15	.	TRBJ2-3	TGTGCCACCAGCAGAGATCCAGACACAGATACGCAGTATTTT	CATSRDPDTDTQYF
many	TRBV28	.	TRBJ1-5	TGTGCCAGCAGTTTATCAGTTGGTAGCAATCAGCCCCAGCATTTT	CASSLSVGSNQPQHF
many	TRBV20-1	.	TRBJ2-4	TGCAGTGCTAGAGCAGACAGTCCTCTAGCCAAAAACATTCAGTACTTC	CSARADSPLAKNIQYF
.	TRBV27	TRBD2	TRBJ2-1	TGTGCCAGCAGAACAAGCGGGAGGGTCAATGAGCAGTTCTTC	CASRTSGRVNEQFF
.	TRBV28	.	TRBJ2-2	TGTGTCAGCAGTTCCGGGACAACAAGCACCGGGGAGCTGTTTTTT	CVSSSGTTSTGELFF
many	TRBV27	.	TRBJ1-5	TGTGCCAGCAGTTTATTGGGGAAGAATCAGCCCCAGCATTTT	CASSLLGKNQPQHF
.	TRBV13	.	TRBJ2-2	TGTGCCGGCAGCTTAGACGTGGCGTCCGGGGAGCTGTTTTTT	CAGSLDVASGELFF
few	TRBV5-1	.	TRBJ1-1	TGCGCCAGCAGCCTACGGTCTGGAACTGAAGCTTTCTTT	CASSLRSGTEAFF
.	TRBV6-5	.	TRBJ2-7	TGTGCCAGCAGTTACGTCGGAGGTGGCGGTAGCTCCTACGAGCAGTACTTC	CASSYVGGGGSSYEQYF
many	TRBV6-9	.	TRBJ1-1	TGTGCCAGCAGTTACTCGAAATGGGGGCCCACTGAAGCTTTCTTT	CASSYSKWGPTEAFF
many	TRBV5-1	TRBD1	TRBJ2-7	TGCGCCAGCAGCCTGGATCGGGACAGCTCCTACGAGCAGTACTTC	CASSLDRDSSYEQYF
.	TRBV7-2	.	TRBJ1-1	TGTGCCAGCAGCTTGGGGGGCGGGGACTCTGAAGCTTTCTTT	CASSLGGGDSEAFF
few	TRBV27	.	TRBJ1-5	TGTGCCAGCAGCTTACAGGGTTTAGGTCAGCCCCAGCATTTT	CASSLQGLGQPQHF
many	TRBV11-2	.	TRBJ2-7	TGTGCCAGCAGCTTAGAGGGGACGGGCGACGAGCAGTACTTC	CASSLEGTGDEQYF
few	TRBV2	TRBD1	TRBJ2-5	TGTGCCAGCGGTGGACAGGGCCGAGAGACCCAGTACTTC	CASGGQGRETQYF
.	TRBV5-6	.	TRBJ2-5	TGTGCCAGCAGCTTGAGTACGGACTTCCCTCTAGAGACCCAGTACTTC	CASSLSTDFPLETQYF
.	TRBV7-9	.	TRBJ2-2	TGTGCCAGCAGCCCTGGGATAAACACCGGGGAGCTGTTTTTT	CASSPGINTGELFF
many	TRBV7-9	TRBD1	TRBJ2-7	TGTGCCAGCAGAACCACGACAGGGAGCTCCTACGAGCAGTACTTC	CASRTTTGSSYEQYF
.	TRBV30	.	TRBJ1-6	TGTGCCTCCCCTCGGGGGCAAAGCAATAATTCACCCCTCCACTTT	CASPRGQSNNSPLHF
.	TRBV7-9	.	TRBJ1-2	TGTGCCAGCAGCGCGCGGGGAGACGGCCATGGCTACACCTTC	CASSARGDGHGYTF
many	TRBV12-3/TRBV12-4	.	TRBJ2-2	TGTGCCAGCAGTTCAGGCGGGGCGAACACCGGGGAGCTGTTTTTT	CASSSGGANTGELFF
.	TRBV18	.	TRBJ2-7	TGTGCCAGCTCACCAAAGACAGGGAGGACCTACGAGCAGTACTTC	CASSPKTGRTYEQYF
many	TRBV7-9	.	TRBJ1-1	TGTGCCAGCTCGGGCGCACTTGGAGCTTTCTTT	CASSGALGAFF
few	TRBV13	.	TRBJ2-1	TGTGCCAGCAGCCCCTCGCCTGGGCGACAGATCAATGAGCAGTTCTTC	CASSPSPGRQINEQFF
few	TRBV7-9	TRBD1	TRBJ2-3	TGTGCCAGCAGCTTAGAGGGGACAGGGATCGATACGCAGTATTTT	CASSLEGTGIDTQYF
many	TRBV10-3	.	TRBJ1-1	TGTGCCATCAGTGAGAGGGAGACGGGGAACACTGAAGCTTTCTTT	CAISERETGNTEAFF
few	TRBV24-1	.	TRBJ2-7	TGTGCCACCAGTGATTCTCGGGGCGGCGGGTCCTACGAGCAGTACTTC	CATSDSRGGGSYEQYF